The 18 T cell receptor beta chains listed next were all sequenced from one sample in a study of T cell responses to AZD1222 COVID-19 vaccine. Only in-frame clones appear in the TCRdb table, and some are missing; sequencing was by immunoSEQ multiplex PCR. There are 150,000 to 200,000 clones in the sample; approximately 90% occur only once, and about 2.5% lies in the top ten. The material was peripheral blood, obtained on day 0 of AZD1222 vaccination. The receptors shown here come from an adult in good health.

The chain couples TRBV19 to TRBJ1-2, with D perhaps matching TRBD1 (5 bases). Trimming pared 6 bases from V and 4 bases from J, leaving 21 bases between. This CDR3 contains 16 residues. Germline V lookup: CDR1 LNHDA, CDR2 SQIVND (reference sequence). Written as DNA, the CDR3 is TGTGCCAGTAGCCATCCCCTCCGGGGCTCTGGCTATGGCTACACCTTC. This codes for CASSHPLRGSGYGYTF.

This clone occurred a few times. The V and J genes are TRBV15 and TRBJ2-2; a weak D match, TRBD1 (6 bases). With 1 base removed from V and 4 bases from J, the gap between germline ends came to 7 bases. The CDR3 is 14 residues long. Germline V gives CDR1 LNHNV, CDR2 YYDKDF (reference sequence). CDR3: CATSRVDSTGELFF. CDR3 coding DNA: TGTGCCACCAGCAGAGTGGACAGCACCGGGGAGCTGTTTTTT.

CDR3 sequence (DNA): TGTGCCAGTAGTATAGTCCAGGGGATTCTCTACGAGCAGTACTTC. Protein sequence: CASSIVQGILYEQYF. The rearrangement joins TRBV19 to TRBJ2-7; possibly TRBD1 for D (6 bases). V lost 1 base and J 3 bases, leaving 13 bases between the germline ends. CDR1 is LNHDA, CDR2 SQIVND, per germline (reference sequence). This CDR3 region has 15 residues.

CDR3 region: CASSRTGGDSPLHF. The DNA of the CDR3 is TGTGCCAGCAGCCGGACGGGAGGCGACTCACCCCTCCACTTT. The chain links TRBV6-5 to TRBJ1-6; D uncertain. V was shortened by 6 bases and J by 10 bases, with 16 bases between the two germline ends. Germline V gives CDR1 MNHEY, CDR2 SVGAGI. This CDR3 has 14 amino acids.

V and J are TRBV3-1 (or the pseudogene TRBV3-2) and TRBJ1-6; D is uncertain. The CDR3 sequence is 13 residues long. V shed 3 bases and J shed 8 bases, with 8 bases lying between them. CDR1 is LGHDT and CDR2 is YNNKEL in the germline V gene (reference sequence). CDR3 amino acids: CASSQGAHSPLHF. The CDR3 coding sequence is TGTGCCAGCAGCCAGGGAGCCCATTCACCCCTCCACTTT.

The chain couples TRBV5-4 to TRBJ2-3, with 12 bases matching TRBD2. With 1 base clipped from V and 5 bases from J, the junction kept 2 bases outside the gene matches. The germline V gene has CDR1 SGHNT and CDR2 YYREEE (reference sequence). CDR3 length equals 15 residues. CDR3 sequence reads: CASSLKLAGGDTQYF. The DNA for the CDR3 is TGTGCCAGCAGCTTGAAACTAGCGGGGGGAGATACGCAGTATTTT.

CDR3 amino acids: CASSLGAGIGDTQYF. For the CDR3, the DNA is TGCGCCAGCAGCTTGGGGGCAGGGATAGGGGATACGCAGTATTTT. The rearrangement links TRBV5-1 to TRBJ2-3; possible D gene TRBD1, 5 bases. The length of the CDR3 is 15 residues. In germline, CDR1 is SGHRS, CDR2 YFSETQ. Trimming shortened V by 0 bases and J by 6 bases, and 14 bases separated the two germline ends.

The rearrangement uses TRBV7-9 and TRBJ2-7; 10 bases agree with TRBD2. V lost 5 bases and J lost 3; bases outside the gene matches: 7. Germline values: CDR1 SEHNR, CDR2 FQNEAQ (reference sequence). This CDR3 has 15 residues. The CDR3 DNA reads as TGTGCCAGCAGCCAACTTGGGACTAGCGACTACGAGCAGTACTTC. Translated: CASSQLGTSDYEQYF. The whole variable domain, filled in from reference TRBV7-9 and TRBJ2-7, reads DTGVSQNPRHKITKRGQNVTFRCDPISEHNRLYWYRQTLGQGPEFLTYFQNEAQLEKSRLLSDRFSAERPKGSFSTLEIQRTEQGDSAMYLCASSQLGTSDYEQYFGPGTRLTVT.

The rearrangement joins TRBV6-5 to TRBJ2-1; D call uncertain. Germline values: CDR1 MNHEY, CDR2 SVGAGI. The CDR3 is made up of 16 amino acids. V was trimmed by 1 base and J by 8 bases, leaving 18 bases between them. The CDR3 sequence is CASSYYGIYNGDEQFF. The CDR3 DNA follows: TGTGCCAGCAGTTACTACGGCATATATAATGGGGATGAGCAGTTCTTC.

A single count supports this clone. The chain recombines TRBV15 with TRBJ2-7; D not resolved. Germline V CDR1 and CDR2: LNHNV, YYDKDF (reference sequence). This CDR3 has 15 amino acids. V was cut by 1 base and J by 1 base, with 11 bases left in between. CDR3 nucleotides: TGTGCCACCAGCAGAGGTGTAGGCAGATCCTACGAGCAGTACTTC. Residues: CATSRGVGRSYEQYF. Full variable domain (missing parts from reference TRBV15 and TRBJ2-7): DAMVIQNPRYQVTQFGKPVTLSCSQTLNHNVMYWYQQKSSQAPKLLFHYYDKDFNNEADTPDNFQSRRPNTSFCFLDIRSPGLGDTAMYLCATSRGVGRSYEQYFGPGTRLTVT.

The genes are TRBV24-1 and TRBJ2-3; D may be TRBD1 or TRBD2 (5 bases each). CDR1 is KGHDR, CDR2 SFDVKD, per germline. Trimming left V 5 bases short and J 0 bases short, with 11 bases between. The CDR3 totals 15 residues. The CDR3 protein is CATSVGRLSTDTQYF. The CDR3 bases are TGTGCCACCAGTGTGGGACGGTTAAGCACAGATACGCAGTATTTT.

J is TRBJ2-1 and V is TRBV5-4, with 9 bases matching TRBD1. J gave up 5 bases and V 3 bases, and 9 bases lay outside the gene matches. This CDR3 region has 16 residues. CDR1 is SGHNT and CDR2 is YYREEE in the germline V gene (reference sequence). The CDR3: CASSSYRDRADNEQFF. The CDR3 nucleotides are TGTGCCAGCAGCTCTTATCGGGACAGGGCTGACAATGAGCAGTTCTTC.

This chain joins TRBV5-6 and TRBJ2-1, with a tentative D call TRBD2 (6 bases). Germline V gene sequence: CDR1 SGHDT, CDR2 YYEEEE. The V end lost 4 bases, the J end lost 4 bases, and 15 bases lay between the germline ends. This CDR3 comprises 15 residues. CDR3 sequence reads: CASSPSLREYNEQFF. The CDR3 nucleotides read TGTGCCAGCAGCCCCTCCCTGCGGGAATACAATGAGCAGTTCTTC. Full variable domain (outside the CDR3, taken from reference TRBV5-6 and TRBJ2-1): DAGVTQSPTHLIKTRGQQVTLRCSPKSGHDTVSWYQQALGQGPQFIFQYYEEEERQRGNFPDRFSGHQFPNYSSELNVNALLLGDSALYLCASSPSLREYNEQFFGPGTRLTVL.

This chain links TRBV3-1 (or the pseudogene TRBV3-2) with TRBJ2-3, with 11 bases matching TRBD2. V lost 4 bases, J lost 0 bases, and 3 bases stayed unmatched. Germline CDR1 and CDR2: LGHDT and YNNKEL (reference sequence). The CDR3 covers 16 residues. CDR3 in amino acids: CASSPTSGASTDTQYF. CDR3 DNA: TGTGCCAGCAGCCCGACTAGCGGGGCTAGCACAGATACGCAGTATTTT.

This chain links TRBV3-1 (or the pseudogene TRBV3-2) with TRBJ1-4; no firm D call. V was shortened by 6 bases and J by 5 bases, with 16 bases between the two germline ends. Germline V gene data show CDR1 as LGHDT and CDR2 as YNNKEL (reference sequence). The CDR3 is 15 amino acids. CDR3 bases: TGTGCCAGCAGTCCCCGGGCCCTTCCGAATGAAAAACTGTTTTTT. This translates into CASSPRALPNEKLFF.

The J gene is TRBJ2-6, the V gene TRBV18; 7 bases match TRBD2. The CDR3 extends over 18 amino acids. The V and J ends lost 3 bases and 2 bases, in that order; junction bases with no gene match: 10. The germline CDR1 and CDR2 sequences are KGHSH and LQKENI. The CDR3 coding sequence is TGTGCCAGCTCACCTCTGATATTGGCGGGAGCTGGGGCCAACGTCCTGACTTTC. This sequence encodes CASSPLILAGAGANVLTF.

This chain joins TRBV6-6 and TRBJ1-1, with 7 bases lining up with TRBD1. The CDR3 has 16 amino acids. Germline V gene sequence: CDR1 MNHNY, CDR2 SVGAGI (reference sequence). V lost 5 bases, J lost 6 bases, and 15 bases stayed unmatched. The chain's CDR3 is CASSTSHRDSRAEAFF. DNA of the CDR3: TGTGCCAGCAGTACCTCCCACCGGGACAGTAGAGCTGAAGCTTTCTTT.

The gene calls are TRBV7-9 and TRBJ1-3; D is perhaps TRBD1 (5 bases). With 5 bases removed from V and 0 bases from J, the gap between germline ends came to 11 bases. CDR3 length equals 15 residues. Germline CDR1 reads SEHNR; CDR2 reads FQNEAQ (reference sequence). The CDR3: CASSPGPTSGNTIYF. The CDR3 region has the DNA TGTGCCAGCAGCCCGGGACCGACCTCTGGAAACACCATATATTTT.